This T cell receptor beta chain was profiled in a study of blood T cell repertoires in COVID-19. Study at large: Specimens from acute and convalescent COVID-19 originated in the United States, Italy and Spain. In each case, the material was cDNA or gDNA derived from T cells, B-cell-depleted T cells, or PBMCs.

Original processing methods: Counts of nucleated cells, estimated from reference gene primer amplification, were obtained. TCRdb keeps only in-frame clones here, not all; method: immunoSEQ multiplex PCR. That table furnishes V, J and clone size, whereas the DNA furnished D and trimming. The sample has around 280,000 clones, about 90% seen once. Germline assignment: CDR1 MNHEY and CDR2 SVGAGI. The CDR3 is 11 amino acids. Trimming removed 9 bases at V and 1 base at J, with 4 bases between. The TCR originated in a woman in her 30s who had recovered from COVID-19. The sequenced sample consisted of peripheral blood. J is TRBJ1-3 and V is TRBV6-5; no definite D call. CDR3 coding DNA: TGTGCCAGTCCTTCTGGAAACACCATATATTTT. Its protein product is CASPSGNTIYF.